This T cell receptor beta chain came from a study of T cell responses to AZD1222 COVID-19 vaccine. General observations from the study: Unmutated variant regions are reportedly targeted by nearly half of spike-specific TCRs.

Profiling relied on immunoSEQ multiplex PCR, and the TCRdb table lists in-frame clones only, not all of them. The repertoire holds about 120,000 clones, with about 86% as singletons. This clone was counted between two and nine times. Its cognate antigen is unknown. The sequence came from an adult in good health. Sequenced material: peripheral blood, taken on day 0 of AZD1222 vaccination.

CDR3: CASSVQTAGGNTIYF. The CDR3 bases are TGTGCCAGCAGCGTCCAGACTGCGGGTGGAAACACCATATATTTT. The chain carries TRBV7-8 and TRBJ1-3; D gene ambiguous. Germline V gene lookup returns CDR1 SGHVS and CDR2 FQNEAQ. V lost 5 bases to trimming and J lost 3 bases, with 14 bases between them. CDR3 length equals 15 residues.